The rows below give T cell receptor beta chains drawn from one sample of a study of shared clonotypes between healthy human individuals. Generated by immunoSEQ multiplex PCR, the TCRdb table keeps only in-frame clones and is missing some. This table has a few million clones, around 90% appearing once. Sequenced material: naive CD4+ T cells sorted from blood. The receptors shown here come from a man aged 18 to 30 in good health. Each CDR3 is given with its conserved first and last residue. D genes are given only for firm matches. Clone size is not always given. Where it is, it says once, few, many or a class for expanded clones.

.,TRBV11-3,TRBJ2-2,TRBD1,TGTGCCAGCTCGGGACAGGGTAGCGGGGAGCTGTTTTTT,CASSGQGSGELFF
.,TRBV5-1,TRBJ2-5,TRBD1,TGCGCCAGCAGCTTGATCGGGACAGGGAGCCAAGAGACCCAGTACTTC,CASSLIGTGSQETQYF
.,TRBV18,TRBJ2-5,TRBD1,TGTGCCAGCTCACCGATGACAGGGGGCCAAGAGACCCAGTACTTC,CASSPMTGGQETQYF
.,TRBV5-6,TRBJ1-2,TRBD1,TGTGCCAGCAGCTTGGGGCGACAGGGGTTTTATGGCTACACCTTC,CASSLGRQGFYGYTF
.,TRBV4-1,TRBJ1-4,.,TGCGCCAGCAGCCAAGCCCGGACCGATAATGAAAAACTGTTTTTT,CASSQARTDNEKLFF
.,TRBV7-9,TRBJ2-5,.,TGTGCCAGCAGCTTACCATCAGGGAATATGGAAACGGAAGAGACCCAGTACTTC,CASSLPSGNMETEETQYF
.,TRBV10-1,TRBJ2-1,.,TGCGCCAGCAGCCTAGGACAAACCTACAATGAGCAGTTCTTC,CASSLGQTYNEQFF
.,TRBV27,TRBJ2-1,.,TGTGCCAGCAGTCCCCAGCGGTTCTACAATGAGCAGTTCTTC,CASSPQRFYNEQFF
.,TRBV18,TRBJ2-7,TRBD2,TGTGCCAGCTCACCACCGGGCGGGGGTCTCTACGAGCAGTACTTC,CASSPPGGGLYEQYF
.,TRBV10-3,TRBJ2-5,TRBD2,TGTGCCACCCGAGCGGGGGAAGAGACCCAGTACTTC,CATRAGEETQYF
.,TRBV4-1,TRBJ2-5,TRBD2,TGCGCCAGCTCCAGGGGGCTAGCGGGGGCGTCTAAGACCCAGTACTTC,CASSRGLAGASKTQYF
.,TRBV18,TRBJ2-7,.,TGTGCCAGCTCACCGGGACCGTCCTTAACCTACGAGCAGTACTTC,CASSPGPSLTYEQYF
.,TRBV10-3,TRBJ2-7,.,TGTGCCATCAGAGGGGACCCCTCCTACGAGCAGTACTTC,CAIRGDPSYEQYF
.,TRBV5-1,TRBJ2-2,.,TGCGCCAGCAGCTCCCAAATAGGGGAGCTGTTTTTT,CASSSQIGELFF
.,TRBV11-1,TRBJ2-1,TRBD2,TGTGCCAGCAGTACGAGACTAGCTTTAGCCCTATACAATGAGCAGTTCTTC,CASSTRLALALYNEQFF
few,TRBV6-1,TRBJ1-1,.,TGTGCCAGCAGTGGTGAGGCGGGACGCACAAAAGCTTTCTTT,CASSGEAGRTKAFF
.,TRBV21-1,TRBJ1-1,.,TGTGCCCAAGAGTGTGGCAGGGGGACCCATGAAGCTTTCTTT,CAQECGRGTHEAFF
.,TRBV10-3,TRBJ2-3,TRBD1,TGTGCCATCGGGACAGGGGGAACTAGCACAGATACGCAGTATTTT,CAIGTGGTSTDTQYF
.,TRBV5-1,TRBJ1-3,.,TGCGCCAGCAGGACAGGAAACACCATATATTTT,CASRTGNTIYF
.,TRBV4-3,TRBJ2-1,TRBD2,TGCGCCAGCAGCCGACAGCGGGAGGGCCCTTACAATGAGCAGTTCTTC,CASSRQREGPYNEQFF
.,TRBV30,TRBJ2-3,.,TGTGCCTGGGCCACGGCGAATACGCAGTATTTT,CAWATANTQYF
.,TRBV2,TRBJ1-5,.,TGTGCCAGCAGCCGGGACGGAGGCAATCAGCCCCAGCATTTT,CASSRDGGNQPQHF
once,TRBV6-5,TRBJ2-4,TRBD1,TGTGCCAGCAGAGGGACAGGGAACATTCAGTACTTC,CASRGTGNIQYF
.,TRBV10-2,TRBJ2-5,TRBD2,TGCGCCAGCAGTGATTGGGCGGGAGGGGAAGAGACCCAGTACTTC,CASSDWAGGEETQYF
.,TRBV2,TRBJ2-1,.,TGTGCCAGCAGTGTGCCGCCAGGGAGCTCCTACAATGAGCAGTTCTTC,CASSVPPGSSYNEQFF
once,TRBV29-1,TRBJ2-3,TRBD2,TGCAGCGTGCTCGGGACTAGCGGGAGGGCAGATACGCAGTATTTT,CSVLGTSGRADTQYF
.,TRBV5-1,TRBJ2-3,TRBD2,TGCGCCAGCAGCCCCGGGACTATCAGTAGCACAGATACGCAGTATTTT,CASSPGTISSTDTQYF
.,TRBV9,TRBJ2-7,.,TGTGCCAGCAGCGTAGATGAGGGTTTAACCGAGCAGTACTTC,CASSVDEGLTEQYF
.,TRBV15,TRBJ2-1,.,TGTGCCACCACCCCGGGTGCTACCTACAATGAGCAGTTCTTC,CATTPGATYNEQFF
.,TRBV4-3,TRBJ2-2,TRBD2,TGCGCCAGCAGCCAAGATGTCGCGGCGGGAGGGAACACCGGGGAGCTGTTTTTT,CASSQDVAAGGNTGELFF
.,TRBV5-6,TRBJ1-1,.,TGTGCCAGCAGCTTCAATCCAGGACCCGCCACTGAAGCTTTCTTT,CASSFNPGPATEAFF
.,TRBV19,TRBJ2-3,.,TGTGCCAGTAGTACCCCGCCGGTGAGAGGGGGTAGTGCAGATACGCAGTATTTT,CASSTPPVRGGSADTQYF
.,TRBV28,TRBJ2-7,.,TGTGCCAGCAGTTTGGGACATTACGAGCAGTACTTC,CASSLGHYEQYF
.,TRBV18,TRBJ1-4,.,TGTGCCAGCTCTAGAGGGAATAATGAAAAACTGTTTTTT,CASSRGNNEKLFF
.,TRBV18,TRBJ2-5,.,TGTGCCAGCTCACCATCGGGACGGATCCAAGAGACCCAGTACTTC,CASSPSGRIQETQYF
.,TRBV30,TRBJ1-2,.,TGTGCCTGGAGTGTACCTAGGCAGAGTCGTGGCTACACCTTC,CAWSVPRQSRGYTF